Listed here is a single T cell receptor (beta chain). The read gets to within 3 residues of the CDR3 end, and the germline J gene fills in the rest. This sample was included in a study of T cells in women clearing cervical HPV infection. Germline V gene lookup returns CDR1 SGHTA and CDR2 FQGTGA. This CDR3 comprises 12 residues. The V end was cut by 6 bases, the J end by 7 bases, with 10 bases between. Libraries were prepared by immunoSEQ multiplex PCR; TCRdb keeps only in-frame clonotypes and omits some of them. Found here are about 39,000 clones; the top ten clones hold just under 6.5%. The material sequenced was blood buffy coat. The chain links TRBV7-3 to TRBJ2-1; D is possibly TRBD2 (6 bases). This TCR came from a woman between 18 and 70 years old with a cervical HPV16 infection that either progressed to CIN3+ or cleared (not recorded which). The CDR3 DNA, read in part, is TGTGCCAGCAGTTCCGGGGGTAATGAG. The encoded protein is CASSSGGNE. The whole CDR3 sequence reads CASSSGGNEQFF.